The rows below give T cell receptor beta chains drawn from one sample of a study of T cell responses to AZD1222 COVID-19 vaccine. The protocol was immunoSEQ multiplex PCR, while the TCRdb copy is restricted to in-frame clones and leaves out a portion. The sample lists roughly 75,000 clones, over 75% seen once, with roughly 18% in the top ten. The sequencing here drew on peripheral blood, taken 28 days after the second AZD1222 dose. These receptors originate from an adult who received the AZD1222 COVID-19 vaccine. Each CDR3 is given with its conserved first and last residue. The D gene is left open where the match is weak. Size tells how often a clone was seen (once, few, many) or the class of an expanded clone, and some rows leave it out.

V: TRBV5-4; size: NA; D: NA; J: TRBJ2-2; CDR3: CASSLRQARSGELFF; DNA: TGTGCCAGCAGCTTGCGCCAGGCTCGGTCCGGGGAGCTGTTTTTT
V: TRBV30; size: NA; D: NA; J: TRBJ2-5; CDR3: CAWSGGVTVGETQYF; DNA: TGTGCCTGGAGTGGGGGGGTAACAGTGGGTGAGACCCAGTACTTC
V: TRBV19; size: NA; D: NA; J: TRBJ2-1; CDR3: CASSIDRLNEQFF; DNA: TGTGCCAGTAGTATCGACAGACTCAATGAGCAGTTCTTC
V: TRBV19; size: NA; D: TRBD1; J: TRBJ1-6; CDR3: CASSIDRAYNSPLHF; DNA: TGTGCCAGTAGTATCGACAGGGCCTATAATTCACCCCTCCACTTT
V: TRBV6-6; size: NA; D: NA; J: TRBJ2-3; CDR3: CASGRFTDTQYF; DNA: TGTGCCAGCGGACGCTTCACAGATACGCAGTATTTT
V: TRBV19; size: NA; D: TRBD1; J: TRBJ1-5; CDR3: CASSPGQGGYGNQPQHF; DNA: TGTGCCAGTAGCCCGGGACAGGGGGGTTACGGCAATCAGCCCCAGCATTTT
V: TRBV24-1; size: NA; D: TRBD1; J: TRBJ2-3; CDR3: CATSAAGTGAADTQYF; DNA: TGTGCCACCAGTGCAGCCGGGACAGGGGCGGCAGATACGCAGTATTTT
V: TRBV29-1; size: NA; D: NA; J: TRBJ1-2; CDR3: CSVTPKLPSGDGYTF; DNA: TGCAGCGTAACCCCAAAGTTACCAAGTGGAGATGGCTACACCTTC
V: TRBV9; size: NA; D: NA; J: TRBJ2-2; CDR3: CASSVGTGELFF; DNA: TGTGCCAGCAGCGTAGGTACCGGGGAGCTGTTTTTT
V: TRBV5-6; size: NA; D: TRBD1; J: TRBJ1-1; CDR3: CASSPRTGGATEAFF; DNA: TGTGCCAGCAGCCCGAGGACAGGGGGTGCCACTGAAGCTTTCTTT
V: TRBV13; size: NA; D: TRBD1; J: TRBJ1-1; CDR3: CASSLGRRDRSEAFF; DNA: TGTGCCAGCAGCTTAGGCCGCCGGGACAGAAGTGAAGCTTTCTTT
V: TRBV27; size: NA; D: NA; J: TRBJ2-7; CDR3: CASTTVAYEQYF; DNA: TGTGCCAGCACGACAGTCGCCTACGAGCAGTACTTC
V: TRBV19; size: NA; D: TRBD1; J: TRBJ2-7; CDR3: CASSRMGQGRSGLHAPLFEQYF; DNA: TGTGCCAGTAGCAGGATGGGACAGGGGCGATCGGGACTCCACGCACCCCTTTTCGAGCAGTACTTC
V: TRBV11-2; size: NA; D: TRBD1; J: TRBJ2-7; CDR3: CASSRTGVSYEQYF; DNA: TGTGCCAGCAGCCGGACAGGGGTTTCCTACGAGCAGTACTTC
V: TRBV5-4; size: NA; D: NA; J: TRBJ1-1; CDR3: CASSLAGYTEAFF; DNA: TGTGCCAGCAGCTTGGCCGGATACACTGAAGCTTTCTTT
V: TRBV19; size: NA; D: NA; J: TRBJ1-5; CDR3: CASSIAWGYSNQPQHF; DNA: TGTGCCAGTAGTATTGCTTGGGGGTATAGCAATCAGCCCCAGCATTTT
V: TRBV6-4; size: once; D: NA; J: TRBJ2-3; CDR3: CASRRTDLDTQYF; DNA: TGTGCCAGCAGGCGGACAGACTTGGATACGCAGTATTTT
V: TRBV20-1; size: NA; D: NA; J: TRBJ1-6; CDR3: CSASLRGNSPLHF; DNA: TGCAGTGCTAGTTTAAGGGGAAATTCACCCCTCCACTTT
V: TRBV30; size: NA; D: NA; J: TRBJ2-7; CDR3: CAGGRSYEQYF; DNA: TGTGCCGGGGGGAGATCCTACGAGCAGTACTTC
V: TRBV21-1; size: NA; D: NA; J: TRBJ1-2; CDR3: CWANKGWDYGYTF; DNA: TGTTGGGCTAATAAAGGGTGGGACTATGGCTACACCTTC
V: TRBV3-1/TRBV3-2; size: NA; D: TRBD1; J: TRBJ1-3; CDR3: CASRGRDRGIFGNTIYF; DNA: TGTGCCAGCCGTGGGCGGGACAGGGGAATCTTTGGAAACACCATATATTTT
V: TRBV27; size: NA; D: NA; J: TRBJ1-6; CDR3: CASSMDLSYNSPLHF; DNA: TGTGCCAGCAGCATGGATCTCTCCTATAATTCACCCCTCCACTTT
V: TRBV12-3/TRBV12-4; size: once; D: NA; J: TRBJ1-2; CDR3: CASSLSGSVGDTF; DNA: TGTGCCAGCAGTTTATCGGGTTCGGTGGGAGACACCTTC
V: TRBV7-9; size: NA; D: NA; J: TRBJ1-1; CDR3: CASSSFEYRQANTEAFF; DNA: TGTGCCAGCAGCTCCTTCGAGTATAGACAGGCGAACACTGAAGCTTTCTTT
V: TRBV14; size: NA; D: NA; J: TRBJ1-1; CDR3: CASSTGPWGTEAFF; DNA: TGTGCCAGCAGCACCGGGCCCTGGGGCACTGAAGCTTTCTTT
V: TRBV5-5; size: NA; D: TRBD2; J: TRBJ2-3; CDR3: CASSLRQRGDTDTQYF; DNA: TGTGCCAGCAGCTTGCGGCAGCGGGGGGACACAGATACGCAGTATTTT